One sample yielded the 24 T cell receptor beta chains listed below, sequenced in a study of blood T cell repertoires in COVID-19. The assay was immunoSEQ multiplex PCR, and TCRdb's table has in-frame clones only and misses some. The repertoire holds some 260,000 clones, with roughly 80% as singletons. Sample: peripheral blood. The receptors stem from a man of 80 years or more with acute or convalescent COVID-19.

The chain has TRBV6-1 and TRBJ2-7; 8 nucleotides align to TRBD1. The CDR3 is 15 residues long. In germline, CDR1 is MNHNS, CDR2 SASEGT. Trimming cost V 3 bases and J 0 bases; bases outside gene matches: 4. The CDR3 sequence: CASSDGQGSSYEQYF. The DNA for the CDR3 is TGTGCCAGCAGTGACGGACAGGGAAGCTCCTACGAGCAGTACTTC.

With regard to this clone: Other nucleotide sequences in the sample specify the same CDR3. V and J are TRBV28 and TRBJ2-6; 8 positions agree with TRBD1. CDR1 and CDR2 from the germline V gene are MDHEN and SYDVKM. This CDR3 has 18 amino acids. V dropped 3 bases and J dropped 0; count of bases not matched to a gene: 7. CDR3 sequence reads: CASSLLGTGSSGANVLTF. In nucleotides, the CDR3 is TGTGCCAGCAGTTTGCTTGGGACAGGAAGCTCTGGGGCCAACGTCCTGACTTTC.

This rearrangement joins TRBV3-1 (or the pseudogene TRBV3-2) to TRBJ2-7; 9 nucleotides match TRBD2. Germline values: CDR1 LGHDT, CDR2 YNNKEL (reference sequence). J was trimmed by 10 bases and V by 4 bases; bases with no gene match: 20. The CDR3 sequence is 17 residues long. CDR3: CASSLVDGLAGTREQYF. As DNA, the CDR3 is TGTGCCAGCAGCCTAGTCGACGGGCTAGCGGGGACCAGGGAACAGTACTTC.

V usage is TRBV5-6 and J usage is TRBJ1-6, with D possibly matching TRBD1 (6 bases). Germline V gives CDR1 SGHDT, CDR2 YYEEEE. The CDR3 is made up of 16 amino acids. V was clipped by 4 bases and J by 7 bases, with 18 bases between them. The CDR3 sequence is CASSAKTGQLNSPLHF. The CDR3 DNA follows: TGTGCCAGCAGCGCGAAAACGGGACAATTAAATTCACCCCTCCACTTT.

The chain joins TRBV5-1 to TRBJ2-5; TRBD1 aligns across 8 bases. CDR1 and CDR2 (germline): SGHRS, YFSETQ. CDR3 length: 14 amino acids. With 0 bases clipped from V and 4 bases from J, the junction kept 2 bases outside the gene matches. The CDR3 nucleotides read TGCGCCAGCAGCTTGGGACAGGGGCGAGAGACCCAGTACTTC. Translation gives CASSLGQGRETQYF.

The chain couples TRBV21-1 to TRBJ2-7; the table calls TRBD2, which could not be checked here. TRBV21-1 is marked as a pseudogene. The CDR3 is made up of 13 amino acids. In DNA, the CDR3 is TGTGCCAGTCCGATCCGGAGGGTTCGGGAGCAGTACTTC. Translation: CASPIRRVREQYF.

This chain links TRBV19 with TRBJ1-1; D gene unclear. Trimming pared 7 bases from V and 1 base from J, leaving 19 bases between. The V gene's germline CDR1 is LNHDA and CDR2 SQIVND (reference sequence). This CDR3 has 16 amino acids. CDR3 residues: CASTPGWVTRNTEAFF. The DNA of the CDR3 is TGTGCCAGTACCCCGGGTTGGGTCACAAGGAACACTGAAGCTTTCTTT. Full variable domain (missing parts from reference TRBV19 and TRBJ1-1): DGGITQSPKYLFRKEGQNVTLSCEQNLNHDAMYWYRQDPGQGLRLIYYSQIVNDFQKGDIAEGYSVSREKKESFPLTVTSAQKNPTAFYLCASTPGWVTRNTEAFFGQGTRLTVV.

CDR3 bases: TGTGCCAGCAGCCGGGACACCGGTTATGGGGAGACCCAGTACTTC. Its translation is CASSRDTGYGETQYF. The chain employs TRBV7-2 and TRBJ2-5; D perhaps matches TRBD1 (6 bases). The CDR3 loop spans 15 amino acids. Trimming took 5 bases from V and 5 from J, leaving 18 bases between them. From germline, CDR1 is SGHTA and CDR2 FQGNSA.

V usage is TRBV7-2 and J usage is TRBJ2-1; 10 bases fit TRBD2. Germline-derived CDR1 and CDR2 are SGHTA and FQGNSA. This CDR3 comprises 15 residues. With V trimmed by 0 bases and J by 6 bases, 2 bases remained unmatched. The CDR3 here is CASSLASGGINEQFF. DNA of the CDR3: TGTGCCAGCAGCTTAGCTAGCGGGGGGATCAATGAGCAGTTCTTC.

The V gene is TRBV5-4, the J gene TRBJ1-5, with D perhaps matching TRBD1 (6 bases). V dropped 7 bases and J dropped 7 bases, with 18 bases sitting between them. This CDR3 spans 14 amino acids. Germline assignment: CDR1 SGHNT and CDR2 YYREEE (reference sequence). CDR3 residues: CASGVQGRGQPQHF. In DNA form, the CDR3 reads TGTGCCAGCGGGGTACAGGGCCGGGGCCAGCCCCAGCATTTT.

This clone was counted once. This chain uses TRBV24-1 with TRBJ1-2; TRBD1 aligns across 7 bases. The ends lost 5 bases at V and 2 bases at J; junction bases unmatched: 4. Germline CDR1 and CDR2: KGHDR and SFDVKD. The CDR3 runs 14 residues. The CDR3 sequence is CATSARDRNYGYTF. The CDR3 DNA follows: TGTGCCACCAGTGCCCGGGACAGAAACTATGGCTACACCTTC.

The chain employs TRBV7-6 and TRBJ2-2, with D tentatively TRBD2 (6 bases). Germline CDR1 is SGHVS and CDR2 is FNYEAQ. Trimming removed 5 bases at V and 1 base at J, with 11 bases between. This CDR3 spans 15 amino acids. CDR3 amino acids: CASSPPRGNTGELFF. The CDR3 nucleotides are TGTGCCAGCAGCCCCCCGCGGGGGAACACCGGGGAGCTGTTTTTT.

The gene calls are TRBV18 and TRBJ2-1; D gene unclear. The germline CDR1 and CDR2 sequences are KGHSH and LQKENI. The CDR3 length is 19 residues. The V gene lost 0 bases and the J gene lost 1 base, with 19 bases spanning the gap. The CDR3 region is CASSPPRPTHASSYNEQFF. In DNA form, the CDR3 reads TGTGCCAGCTCACCACCGCGGCCCACTCACGCTTCGTCCTACAATGAGCAGTTCTTC.

The genes are TRBV18 and TRBJ1-4, with 7 bases matching TRBD1. This CDR3 contains 18 residues. Germline V gives CDR1 KGHSH, CDR2 LQKENI. The V gene end was trimmed by 5 bases and the J gene end by 0 bases; junction bases not matched to a gene: 12. The DNA of the CDR3 is TGTGCCAGCTCATCACAGACCTGGACAGGACCAACTAATGAAAAACTGTTTTTT. It codes for CASSSQTWTGPTNEKLFF.

The rearrangement joins TRBV5-4 to TRBJ1-6; 8 bases agree with TRBD1. The V segment lost 8 bases and the J segment 7 bases; nucleotides outside the gene matches: 11. Per the germline V gene, CDR1 is SGHNT and CDR2 is YYREEE (reference sequence). The CDR3 has 15 amino acids. CDR3 sequence (DNA): TGTGCCAGTAGTCTGAGCAACAGGGGGAATTCACCCCTCCACTTT. The encoded protein is CASSLSNRGNSPLHF. Full variable domain (rest looked up from reference TRBV5-4 and TRBJ1-6): ETGVTQSPTHLIKTRGQQVTLRCSSQSGHNTVSWYQQALGQGPQFIFQYYREEENGRGNFPPRFSGLQFPNYSSELNVNALELDDSALYLCASSLSNRGNSPLHFGNGTRLTVT.

V and J are TRBV7-8 and TRBJ2-1; D is unresolved. Deletions cut 2 bases from V and 2 bases from J, with 16 bases between. The CDR3 has 17 residues. The germline CDR1 and CDR2 sequences are SGHVS and FQNEAQ. The CDR3 reads CASSLLVAAVTYNEQFF. In nucleotides, the CDR3 is TGTGCCAGCAGCTTACTGGTCGCGGCAGTTACCTACAATGAGCAGTTCTTC.

The J gene is TRBJ2-3, the V gene TRBV19, with no clear D. Looked up from germline, CDR1 is LNHDA and CDR2 is SQIVND (reference sequence). V lost 4 bases and J lost 9, with 14 bases in between. The CDR3 runs to 13 residues. The CDR3 is CASSTSVPATQYF. DNA for the CDR3: TGTGCCAGTAGTACCTCAGTCCCCGCAACGCAGTATTTT. Full variable domain (outside the CDR3, taken from reference TRBV19 and TRBJ2-3): DGGITQSPKYLFRKEGQNVTLSCEQNLNHDAMYWYRQDPGQGLRLIYYSQIVNDFQKGDIAEGYSVSREKKESFPLTVTSAQKNPTAFYLCASSTSVPATQYFGPGTRLTVL.

This clone appeared a few times. This chain uses TRBV7-9 with TRBJ2-3; 7 bases are shared with TRBD2. J lost 6 bases, V lost 4 bases, and 16 bases had no gene match. CDR1 is SEHNR and CDR2 is FQNEAQ in the germline V gene (reference sequence). This CDR3 is built from 17 residues. CDR3 in DNA: TGTGCCAGCAGCTCCGTTGGGACTAAAGTCCACAAGGATACGCAGTATTTT. As protein: CASSSVGTKVHKDTQYF.

The gene calls are TRBV19 and TRBJ2-7; D possibly corresponds to TRBD1 (6 bases). Trimming took off 11 bases at V and 3 bases at J, with 17 bases between the two ends. Germline CDR1 reads LNHDA; CDR2 reads SQIVND (reference sequence). The CDR3 runs 13 residues. The CDR3 bases are TGTGCCCCACGCATCGACAGGATCTACGAGCAGTACTTC. Protein sequence: CAPRIDRIYEQYF.

V usage is TRBV30 and J usage is TRBJ1-2; D gene unclear. The CDR3 totals 13 residues. Per the germline V gene, CDR1 is GTSNPN and CDR2 is SVGIG (reference sequence). V lost 0 bases, J lost 4 bases, and 9 bases lay in between. The CDR3 region is CAWSVGPIYGYTF. CDR3 sequence (DNA): TGTGCCTGGAGTGTTGGGCCGATCTATGGCTACACCTTC.

This chain uses TRBV10-3 with TRBJ1-5; TRBD1 is a possible D gene (5 bases). The CDR3 is 14 amino acids. Germline CDR1 reads ENHRY; CDR2 reads SYGVKD. Trimming left V 4 bases short and J 4 bases short, with 11 bases between. CDR3 bases: TGTGCCATCAGTGGTGGCAGGGAAAATCAGCCCCAGCATTTT. Protein sequence: CAISGGRENQPQHF.

V usage is TRBV9 and J usage is TRBJ2-5; 12 nucleotides match TRBD1. The junction had 6 bases not matched to a gene; V was cut back by 4 bases and J by 5 bases. Germline CDR1 SGDLS, CDR2 YYNGEE. This CDR3 region has 15 residues. CDR3 amino acids: CASSFRDRGPETQYF. The CDR3 nucleotides read TGTGCCAGCAGCTTCCGGGACAGGGGGCCCGAGACCCAGTACTTC.

This clone was observed once. The CDR3 nucleotides are TGTGCCAGCAGCCCCCCGGGGGCCGGGGAGCTGTTTTTT. Protein: CASSPPGAGELFF. This chain links TRBV5-4 with TRBJ2-2; D is possibly TRBD2 (6 bases). The CDR3 extends over 13 amino acids. Trimming removed 4 bases at V and 6 bases at J, with 10 bases between. The germline V gene has CDR1 SGHNT and CDR2 YYREEE (reference sequence).

V and J are TRBV11-2 and TRBJ2-7; D gene unclear. The V end lost 1 base, the J end lost 3 bases, and 13 bases lay between the germline ends. CDR1 is SGHAT and CDR2 is FQNNGV in the germline V gene. The CDR3 loop spans 15 amino acids. This chain's CDR3 is CASSLVAGSYYEQYF. CDR3 nucleotides: TGTGCCAGCAGCTTAGTTGCCGGGTCTTACTACGAGCAGTACTTC.